Listed below are T cell receptor beta chains from one sample, sequenced in a study of T-cell memory formation after mild COVID-19. TCRdb redid the calling of the 5' RACE reads with MiXCR, one entry per CDR3 protein. The sample has 120,000 to 150,000 distinct CDR3 sequences, roughly a fifth seen once. The specimen sequenced was PBMCs or a T cell subset sorted from them (not recorded which). The receptors were sampled from an adult woman who had mild COVID-19 (a few samples of this study predate the infection). Cell type and time point are not known. Each CDR3 is given with its conserved first and last residue. Fields, in order: J gene, V gene, CDR3 protein.

J gene: TRBJ2-1
V gene: TRBV5-1
CDR3 protein: CASSLVGSGGGNEQFF

J gene: TRBJ2-3
V gene: TRBV14
CDR3 protein: CASSQEVQLAQYF

J gene: TRBJ2-5
V gene: TRBV5-1
CDR3 protein: CASSSGTPTQETQYF

J gene: TRBJ2-1
V gene: TRBV9
CDR3 protein: CASSESLKNEQFF

J gene: TRBJ1-1
V gene: TRBV5-1
CDR3 protein: CASTSGTDTGNTEAFF

J gene: TRBJ1-1
V gene: TRBV5-1
CDR3 protein: CASSDRGNTEAFF

J gene: TRBJ2-7
V gene: TRBV24-1
CDR3 protein: CATSDSSGRTYEQYF

J gene: TRBJ2-7
V gene: TRBV5-1
CDR3 protein: CASSLTSGNYEQYF

J gene: TRBJ2-3
V gene: TRBV29-1
CDR3 protein: CSVVGRGQTTDTQYF

J gene: TRBJ2-7
V gene: TRBV7-9
CDR3 protein: CASSLGRGSPRSSYEQYF

J gene: TRBJ1-1
V gene: TRBV14
CDR3 protein: CASSTRGWLNTEAFF

J gene: TRBJ1-5
V gene: TRBV12-3/TRBV12-4
CDR3 protein: CASSLRESGNQPQHF

J gene: TRBJ2-3
V gene: TRBV6-5
CDR3 protein: CASSYTGGSNTQYF

J gene: TRBJ2-5
V gene: TRBV2
CDR3 protein: CASSETSVKETQYF

J gene: TRBJ2-7
V gene: TRBV5-1
CDR3 protein: CASSLGPGQGAREQYF

J gene: TRBJ2-5
V gene: TRBV5-1
CDR3 protein: CASSAGTVQETQYF

J gene: TRBJ1-1
V gene: TRBV14
CDR3 protein: CASSQTPKFLRKNTEAFF

J gene: TRBJ2-1
V gene: TRBV24-1
CDR3 protein: CATSLSGTSYNEQFF

J gene: TRBJ2-1
V gene: TRBV12-3/TRBV12-4
CDR3 protein: CASSNTWEQFF

J gene: TRBJ2-1
V gene: TRBV18
CDR3 protein: CASSPGTAPGLNEQFF

J gene: TRBJ2-3
V gene: TRBV7-2
CDR3 protein: CASSQEGLRDTQYF

J gene: TRBJ2-3
V gene: TRBV7-9
CDR3 protein: CASSLGLGKPDTQYF

J gene: TRBJ1-4
V gene: TRBV9
CDR3 protein: CASSGGTGVPNEKLFF

J gene: TRBJ1-2
V gene: TRBV12-3/TRBV12-4
CDR3 protein: CASSPRGRGNYGYTF